The T cell receptor beta chain under discussion was sequenced for a study of CD8+ T cells in alopecia areata. Notes on the study in general: Scalp clonality and expanded CD8+ clones among the top 100 showed significant decreases with tofacitinib.

In each case, RNA was isolated and then reverse transcribed into cDNA as the sequencing template. The data were produced by immunoSEQ multiplex PCR, yet TCRdb's version contains in-frame clones alone and is incomplete. This sample has 200,000 to 250,000 clones, with under 70% found just once. V gave up 5 bases and J gave up 1 base, with 4 bases separating them. The CDR3 has 11 amino acids. Germline-derived CDR1 and CDR2 are DFQATT and SNEGSKA (reference sequence). Treatment noted: oral pan-JAK inhibitor, 5-10 mg twice daily. About this clone: Its target is unknown.

The gene calls are TRBV20-1 and TRBJ2-3; D gene uncertain. The clonotype was recovered from a human donor with alopecia areata. Source: CD4+ T cells sorted from blood, taken at week 4, from a patient treated with tofacitinib. CDR3 DNA: TGCAGTGCTTACGGCACAGATACGCAGTATTTT. It yields the protein CSAYGTDTQYF.